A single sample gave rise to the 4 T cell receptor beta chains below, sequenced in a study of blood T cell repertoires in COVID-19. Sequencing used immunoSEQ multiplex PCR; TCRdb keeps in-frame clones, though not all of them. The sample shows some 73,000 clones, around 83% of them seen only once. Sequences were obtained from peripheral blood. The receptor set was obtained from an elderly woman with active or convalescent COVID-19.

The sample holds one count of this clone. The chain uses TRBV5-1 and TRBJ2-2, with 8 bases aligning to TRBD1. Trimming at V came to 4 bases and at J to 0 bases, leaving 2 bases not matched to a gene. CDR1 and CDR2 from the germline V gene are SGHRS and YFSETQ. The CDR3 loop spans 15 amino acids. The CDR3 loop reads CASSPGQANTGELFF. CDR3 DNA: TGCGCCAGCAGCCCGGGACAGGCGAACACCGGGGAGCTGTTTTTT.

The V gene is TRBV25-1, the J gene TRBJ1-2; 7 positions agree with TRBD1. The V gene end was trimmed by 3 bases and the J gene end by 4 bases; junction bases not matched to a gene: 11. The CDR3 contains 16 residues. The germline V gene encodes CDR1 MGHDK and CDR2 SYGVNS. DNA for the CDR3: TGTGCCAGCAGTGATAGCGACAGGGAGTGGGTCTATGGCTACACCTTC. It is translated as CASSDSDREWVYGYTF.

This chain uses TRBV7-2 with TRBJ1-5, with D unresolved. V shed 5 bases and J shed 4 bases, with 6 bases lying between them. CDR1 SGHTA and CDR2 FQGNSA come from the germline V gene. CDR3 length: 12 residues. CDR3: CASSDNNQPQHF. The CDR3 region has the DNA TGTGCCAGCAGCGACAATAATCAGCCCCAGCATTTT.

CDR3 in DNA: TGCAGCGTTGTTGAAGGGGGAGGGTCCTACGAGCAGTACTTC. Translating it yields CSVVEGGGSYEQYF. The V gene is TRBV29-1, the J gene TRBJ2-7; D might be TRBD2 (7 bases). Germline lookup yields CDR1 SQVTM and CDR2 ANQGSEA. V lost 4 bases and J 1 base, leaving 14 bases between the germline ends. The CDR3 is made up of 14 amino acids.